This T cell receptor beta chain was sequenced during a study of graft-versus-host responses after intestinal transplantation. The starting material, graft tissue, was processed to release intraepithelial and lamina propria lymphocytes. TCRdb keeps only in-frame clones here, not all; method: immunoSEQ multiplex PCR. The sample comprises approximately 37,000 clones, around 90% of which are singletons, and about 20% rests with the top ten. CDR1 and CDR2 (germline): SNHLY, FYNNEI. The V and J ends lost 3 bases and 0 bases respectively, with 11 bases between them. CDR3 length equals 16 residues. This clonotype was sampled from a human patient who received an intestinal transplant, so some T cells may come from the graft donor. The V and J genes are TRBV2 and TRBJ1-4; D unresolved. The starting material was ileum tissue, obtained 204 days after intestinal transplant. CDR3 nucleotides: TGTGCCAGCAGTGACCCGGCAGCTACAACTAATGAAAAACTGTTTTTT. This codes for CASSDPAATTNEKLFF.